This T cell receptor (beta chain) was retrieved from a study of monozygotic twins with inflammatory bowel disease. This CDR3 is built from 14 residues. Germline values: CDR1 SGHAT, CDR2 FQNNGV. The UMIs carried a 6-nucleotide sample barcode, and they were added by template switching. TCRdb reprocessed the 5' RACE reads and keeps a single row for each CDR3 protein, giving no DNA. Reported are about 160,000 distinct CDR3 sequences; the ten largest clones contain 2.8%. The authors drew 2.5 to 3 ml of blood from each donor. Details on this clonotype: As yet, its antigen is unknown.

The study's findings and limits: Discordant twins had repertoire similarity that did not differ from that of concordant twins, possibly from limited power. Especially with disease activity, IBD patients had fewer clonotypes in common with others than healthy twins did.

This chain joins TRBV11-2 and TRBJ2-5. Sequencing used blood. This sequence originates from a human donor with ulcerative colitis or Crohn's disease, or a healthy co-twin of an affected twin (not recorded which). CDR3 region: CASSFQTGQETQYF.